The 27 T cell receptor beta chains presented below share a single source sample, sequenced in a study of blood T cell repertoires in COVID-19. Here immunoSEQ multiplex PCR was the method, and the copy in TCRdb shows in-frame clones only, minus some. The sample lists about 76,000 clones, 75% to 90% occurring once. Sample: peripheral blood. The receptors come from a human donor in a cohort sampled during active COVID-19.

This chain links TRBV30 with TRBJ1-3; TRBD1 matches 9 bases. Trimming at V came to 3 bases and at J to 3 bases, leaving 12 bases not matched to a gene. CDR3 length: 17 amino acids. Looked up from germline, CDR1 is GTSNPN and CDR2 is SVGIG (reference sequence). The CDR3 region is CAWRKRDRERFGNTIYF. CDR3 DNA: TGTGCCTGGAGGAAACGGGACAGGGAAAGATTTGGAAACACCATATATTTT.

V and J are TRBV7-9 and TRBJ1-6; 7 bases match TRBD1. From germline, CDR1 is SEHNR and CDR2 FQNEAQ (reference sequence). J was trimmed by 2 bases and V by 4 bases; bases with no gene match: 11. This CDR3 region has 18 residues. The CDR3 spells CASSSKEGAGTYNSPLHF. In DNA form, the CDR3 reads TGTGCCAGCAGCTCTAAGGAGGGGGCTGGAACCTATAATTCACCCCTCCACTTT.

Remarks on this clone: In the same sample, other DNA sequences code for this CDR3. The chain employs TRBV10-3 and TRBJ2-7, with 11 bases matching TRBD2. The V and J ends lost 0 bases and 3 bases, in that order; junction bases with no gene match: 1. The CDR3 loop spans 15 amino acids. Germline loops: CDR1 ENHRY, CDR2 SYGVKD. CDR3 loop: CAISESGTSGYEQYF. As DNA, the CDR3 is TGTGCCATCAGTGAGTCGGGGACTAGCGGCTACGAGCAGTACTTC.

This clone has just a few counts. The CDR3 nucleotides read TGTGCCTGGACCCAAGAGGGCTCACCCCTCCACTTT. Its protein is CAWTQEGSPLHF. The J gene is TRBJ1-6, the V gene TRBV30, with D unresolved. Germline CDR1 GTSNPN, CDR2 SVGIG (reference sequence). V lost 4 bases to trimming and J lost 10 bases, with 11 bases between them. The CDR3 is made up of 12 amino acids.

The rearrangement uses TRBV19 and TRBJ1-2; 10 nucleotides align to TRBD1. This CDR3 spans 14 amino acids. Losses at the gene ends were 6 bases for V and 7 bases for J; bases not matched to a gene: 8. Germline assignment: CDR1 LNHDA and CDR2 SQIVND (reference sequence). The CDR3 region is CASRIGTGEGGYTF. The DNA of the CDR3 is TGTGCCAGTAGGATCGGGACAGGGGAAGGTGGCTACACCTTC. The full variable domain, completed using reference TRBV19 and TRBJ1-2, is DGGITQSPKYLFRKEGQNVTLSCEQNLNHDAMYWYRQDPGQGLRLIYYSQIVNDFQKGDIAEGYSVSREKKESFPLTVTSAQKNPTAFYLCASRIGTGEGGYTFGSGTRLTVV.

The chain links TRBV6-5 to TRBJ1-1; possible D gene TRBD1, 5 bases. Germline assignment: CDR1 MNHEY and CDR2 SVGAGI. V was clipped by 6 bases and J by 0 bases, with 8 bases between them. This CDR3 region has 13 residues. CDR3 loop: CASRIRVNTEAFF. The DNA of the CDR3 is TGTGCCAGCAGGATCAGGGTGAACACTGAAGCTTTCTTT.

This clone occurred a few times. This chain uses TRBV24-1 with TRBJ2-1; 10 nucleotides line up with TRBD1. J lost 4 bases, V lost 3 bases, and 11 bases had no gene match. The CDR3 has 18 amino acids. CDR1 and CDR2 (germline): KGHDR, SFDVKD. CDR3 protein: CATSDPTEGTGAYNEQFF. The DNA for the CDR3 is TGTGCCACCAGTGATCCGACCGAAGGGACAGGGGCATACAATGAGCAGTTCTTC.

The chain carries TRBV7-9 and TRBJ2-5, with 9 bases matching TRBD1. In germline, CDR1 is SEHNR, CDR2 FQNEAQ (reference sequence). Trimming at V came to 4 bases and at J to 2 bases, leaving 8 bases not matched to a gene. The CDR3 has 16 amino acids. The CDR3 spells CASSSGTGNKQETQYF. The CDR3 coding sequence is TGTGCCAGCAGCTCCGGGACAGGGAACAAACAAGAGACCCAGTACTTC.

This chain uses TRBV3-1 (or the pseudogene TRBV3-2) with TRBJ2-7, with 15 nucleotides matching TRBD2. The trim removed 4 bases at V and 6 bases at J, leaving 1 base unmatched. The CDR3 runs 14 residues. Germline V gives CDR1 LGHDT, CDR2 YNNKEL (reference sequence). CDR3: CASSRTSGRGEQYF. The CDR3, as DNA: TGTGCCAGCAGCCGGACTAGCGGGAGGGGCGAGCAGTACTTC.

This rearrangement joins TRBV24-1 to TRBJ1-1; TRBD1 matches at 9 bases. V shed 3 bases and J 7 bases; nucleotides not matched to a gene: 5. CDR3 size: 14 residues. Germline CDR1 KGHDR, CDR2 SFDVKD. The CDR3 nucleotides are TGTGCCACCAGTGATAGGGACAGGGTCCATGAAGCTTTCTTT. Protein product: CATSDRDRVHEAFF.

As DNA, the CDR3 is TGTGCCAGCAGCCCGAATGGACTAGCGGGAGAAGAGACCCAGTACTTC. Amino acids: CASSPNGLAGEETQYF. The J gene is TRBJ2-5, the V gene TRBV5-5, with 13 bases fitting TRBD2. CDR3 length: 16 residues. Germline CDR1 SGHKS, CDR2 YYEKEE (reference sequence). V was pared by 4 bases and J by 3 bases, with 6 bases of the junction left unmatched.

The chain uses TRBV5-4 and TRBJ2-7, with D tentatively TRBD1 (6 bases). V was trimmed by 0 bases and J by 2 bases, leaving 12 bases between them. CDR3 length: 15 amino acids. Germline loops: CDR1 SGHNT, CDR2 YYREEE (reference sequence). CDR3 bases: TGTGCCAGCAGCTTGGGTAGGACAGATCCCTACGAGCAGTACTTC. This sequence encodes CASSLGRTDPYEQYF.

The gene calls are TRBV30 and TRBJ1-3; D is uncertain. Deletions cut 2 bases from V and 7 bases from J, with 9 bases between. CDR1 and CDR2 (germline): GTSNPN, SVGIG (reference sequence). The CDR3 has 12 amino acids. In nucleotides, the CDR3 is TGTGCCTGGAGTCGAACGGGGAACACCATATATTTT. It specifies CAWSRTGNTIYF.

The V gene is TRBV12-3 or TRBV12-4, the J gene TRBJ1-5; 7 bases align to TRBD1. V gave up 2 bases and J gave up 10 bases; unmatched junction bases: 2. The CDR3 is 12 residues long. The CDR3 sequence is CASSLRTGPQHF. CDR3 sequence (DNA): TGTGCCAGCAGTTTAAGGACAGGCCCCCAGCATTTT.

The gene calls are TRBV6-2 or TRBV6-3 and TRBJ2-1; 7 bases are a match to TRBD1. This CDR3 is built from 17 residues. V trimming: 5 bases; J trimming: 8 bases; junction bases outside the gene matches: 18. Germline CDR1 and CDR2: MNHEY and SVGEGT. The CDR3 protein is CASSRGNTGVAHHEQFF. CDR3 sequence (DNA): TGTGCCAGCAGTCGCGGTAATACAGGGGTTGCGCATCATGAGCAGTTCTTC.

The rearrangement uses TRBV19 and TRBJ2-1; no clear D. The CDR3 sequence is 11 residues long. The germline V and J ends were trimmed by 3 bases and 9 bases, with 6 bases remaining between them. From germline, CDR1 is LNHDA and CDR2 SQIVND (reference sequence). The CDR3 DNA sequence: TGTGCCAGTAGTATTTCGAGTGAGCAGTTCTTC. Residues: CASSISSEQFF.

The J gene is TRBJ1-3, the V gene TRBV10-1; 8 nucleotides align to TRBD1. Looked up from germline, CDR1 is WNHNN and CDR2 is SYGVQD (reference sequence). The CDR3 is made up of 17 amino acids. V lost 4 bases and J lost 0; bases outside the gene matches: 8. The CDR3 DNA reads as TGCGCCAGCAGTGCAATACAGGGGGTAACCTCTGGAAACACCATATATTTT. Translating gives CASSAIQGVTSGNTIYF.

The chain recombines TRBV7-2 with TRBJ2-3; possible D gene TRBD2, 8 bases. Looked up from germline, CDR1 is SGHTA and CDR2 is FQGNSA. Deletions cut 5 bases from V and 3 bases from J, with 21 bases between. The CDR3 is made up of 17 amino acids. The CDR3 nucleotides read TGTGCCAGCAGCACAGGGGCCGGGAGGGGGCTTACAGATACGCAGTATTTT. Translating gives CASSTGAGRGLTDTQYF.

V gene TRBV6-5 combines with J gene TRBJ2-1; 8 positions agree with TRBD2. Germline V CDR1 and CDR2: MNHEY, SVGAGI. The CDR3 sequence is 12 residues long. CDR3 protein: CVDSGEYNEQFF. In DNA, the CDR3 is TGTGTTGATAGCGGGGAGTACAATGAGCAGTTCTTC.

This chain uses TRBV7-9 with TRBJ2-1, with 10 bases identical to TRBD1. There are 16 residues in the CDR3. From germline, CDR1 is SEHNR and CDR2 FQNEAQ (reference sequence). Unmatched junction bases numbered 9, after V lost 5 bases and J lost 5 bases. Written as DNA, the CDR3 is TGTGCCAGCAGCGCCCCGGGACAGGGGCCAGACAATGAGCAGTTCTTC. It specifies CASSAPGQGPDNEQFF. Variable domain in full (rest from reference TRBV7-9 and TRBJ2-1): DTGVSQNPRHKITKRGQNVTFRCDPISEHNRLYWYRQTLGQGPEFLTYFQNEAQLEKSRLLSDRFSAERPKGSFSTLEIQRTEQGDSAMYLCASSAPGQGPDNEQFFGPGTRLTVL.

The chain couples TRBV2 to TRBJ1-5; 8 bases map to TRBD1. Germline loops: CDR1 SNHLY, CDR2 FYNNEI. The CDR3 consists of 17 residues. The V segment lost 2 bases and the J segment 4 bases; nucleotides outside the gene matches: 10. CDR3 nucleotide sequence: TGTGCCAGCAGTGAAAGGTGGGGCAGGGGGCAGAATCAGCCCCAGCATTTT. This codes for CASSERWGRGQNQPQHF.

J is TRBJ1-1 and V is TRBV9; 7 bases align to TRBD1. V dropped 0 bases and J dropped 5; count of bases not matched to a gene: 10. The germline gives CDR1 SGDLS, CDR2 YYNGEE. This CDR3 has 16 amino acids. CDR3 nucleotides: TGTGCCAGCAGCGTAGAGGGGTACAGGGGAAATACTGAAGCTTTCTTT. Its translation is CASSVEGYRGNTEAFF.

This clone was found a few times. The chain's CDR3 is CASTPTRGPKLFF. The CDR3, as DNA: TGTGCCAGCACCCCTACTCGGGGTCCAAAACTGTTTTTT. The rearrangement joins TRBV6-2 or TRBV6-3 to TRBJ1-4; D is unclear. The germline CDR1 and CDR2 sequences are MNHEY and SVGEGT. Deletions cut 7 bases from V and 10 bases from J, with 16 bases between. The CDR3 is 13 amino acids.

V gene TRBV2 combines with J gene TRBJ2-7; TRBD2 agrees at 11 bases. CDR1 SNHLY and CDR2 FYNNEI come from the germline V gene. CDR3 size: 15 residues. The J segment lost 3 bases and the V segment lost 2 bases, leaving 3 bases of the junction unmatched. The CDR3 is CASSERGLAVYEQYF. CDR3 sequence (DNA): TGTGCCAGCAGTGAAAGGGGACTAGCGGTCTACGAGCAGTACTTC.

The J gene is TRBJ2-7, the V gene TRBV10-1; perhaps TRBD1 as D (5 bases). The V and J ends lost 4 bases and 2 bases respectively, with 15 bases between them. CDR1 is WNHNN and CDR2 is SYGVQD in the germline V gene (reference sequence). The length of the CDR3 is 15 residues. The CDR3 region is CASSGGPASTYEQYF. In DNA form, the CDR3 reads TGCGCCAGCAGTGGGGGCCCGGCCTCGACCTACGAGCAGTACTTC.

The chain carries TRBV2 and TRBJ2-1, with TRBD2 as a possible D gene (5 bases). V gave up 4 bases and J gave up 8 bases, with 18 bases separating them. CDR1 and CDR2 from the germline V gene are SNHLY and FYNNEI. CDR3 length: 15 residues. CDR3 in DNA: TGTGCCAGCAGTGGGGGAGATCTCTCCTGGGATGAGCAGTTCTTC. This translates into CASSGGDLSWDEQFF.

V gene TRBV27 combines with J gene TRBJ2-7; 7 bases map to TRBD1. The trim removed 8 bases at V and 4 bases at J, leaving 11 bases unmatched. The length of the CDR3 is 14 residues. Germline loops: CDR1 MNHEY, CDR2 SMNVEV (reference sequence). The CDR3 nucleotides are TGTGCCAGCGTCGGCTGGGACAGAAGTTACGAGCAGTACTTC. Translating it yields CASVGWDRSYEQYF.